Below, 12 T cell receptor beta chains from the same sample are listed, as sequenced in a study of T cell responses to AZD1222 COVID-19 vaccine. Sequenced by immunoSEQ multiplex PCR; TCRdb stores in-frame clones only, minus some. The table includes tens of thousands of clones, roughly nine tenths detected once. Here the sequenced sample was peripheral blood, taken on day 0 of AZD1222 vaccination. The receptors come from an adult in good health.

The genes are TRBV28 and TRBJ1-2, with 11 bases identical to TRBD1. Per the germline V gene, CDR1 is MDHEN and CDR2 is SYDVKM. The J segment lost 2 bases and the V segment lost 6 bases, leaving 8 bases of the junction unmatched. This CDR3 has 16 amino acids. CDR3: CASSTWTGGRNYGYTF. CDR3 DNA: TGTGCCAGCAGCACATGGACAGGGGGCAGGAACTATGGCTACACCTTC.

The chain joins TRBV2 to TRBJ1-5; 7 nucleotides match TRBD1. Trimming took 7 bases from V and 6 from J; bases not matched to a gene: 3. CDR1 and CDR2 (germline): SNHLY, FYNNEI. The CDR3 totals 12 residues. The CDR3 nucleotides are TGTGCCAGCATGGGGGACAGTCAGCCCCAGCATTTT. As protein: CASMGDSQPQHF.

The chain recombines TRBV12-3 or TRBV12-4 with TRBJ1-2, with 7 positions matching TRBD1. The CDR3 covers 13 residues. J lost 2 bases, V lost 7 bases, and 4 bases had no gene match. CDR3: CASKPGQNYGYTF. CDR3 nucleotides: TGTGCCAGCAAACCGGGACAGAACTATGGCTACACCTTC.

The chain couples TRBV7-7 to TRBJ1-2; TRBD1 matches 9 bases. This CDR3 spans 15 amino acids. V trimming: 4 bases; J trimming: 4 bases; junction bases outside the gene matches: 7. Germline V gives CDR1 SSHAT, CDR2 FNYEAQ (reference sequence). In nucleotides, the CDR3 is TGTGCCAGCAGCTCCTCCGGGACAGGGTCCTATGGCTACACCTTC. It yields the protein CASSSSGTGSYGYTF.

A single count supports this clone. V and J are TRBV7-8 and TRBJ1-5; D is unresolved. Germline CDR1 reads SGHVS; CDR2 reads FQNEAQ. V lost 2 bases and J lost 2, with 10 bases in between. The CDR3 runs 15 residues. CDR3 sequence reads: CASSLREARNQPQHF. The CDR3 coding sequence is TGTGCCAGCAGCTTAAGGGAGGCGCGCAATCAGCCCCAGCATTTT. Full variable domain (missing parts from reference TRBV7-8 and TRBJ1-5): GAGVSQSPRYKVAKRGQDVALRCDPISGHVSLFWYQQALGQGPEFLTYFQNEAQLDKSGLPSDRFFAERPEGSVSTLKIQRTQQEDSAVYLCASSLREARNQPQHFGDGTRLSIL.

V usage is TRBV5-5 and J usage is TRBJ1-3, with D unclear. From germline, CDR1 is SGHKS and CDR2 YYEKEE (reference sequence). The length of the CDR3 is 13 residues. The V end lost 6 bases, the J end lost 2 bases, and 9 bases lay between the germline ends. The CDR3 sequence: CASTSTPGNTIYF. The DNA of the CDR3 is TGTGCCAGCACCTCGACCCCTGGAAACACCATATATTTT.

The V and J genes are TRBV5-4 and TRBJ2-5; 16 bases line up with TRBD2. V was clipped by 4 bases and J by 1 base; unmatched bases: 4. Germline V gene data show CDR1 as SGHNT and CDR2 as YYREEE (reference sequence). The CDR3 sequence is 17 residues long. CDR3 loop: CASSQGLAGGVQETQYF. The CDR3 DNA follows: TGTGCCAGCAGCCAGGGACTAGCGGGGGGGGTCCAAGAGACCCAGTACTTC.

The chain combines TRBV2 with TRBJ2-4, with D hard to call. V was clipped by 7 bases and J by 0 bases, with 16 bases between them. This CDR3 has 16 amino acids. CDR1 and CDR2 (germline): SNHLY, FYNNEI. CDR3 DNA: TGTGCCAGCATCGCTCTGGGATTGCTAGCCAAAAACATTCAGTACTTC. Translating it yields CASIALGLLAKNIQYF.

This chain uses TRBV11-3 with TRBJ2-1; possibly TRBD2 for D (6 bases). This CDR3 has 13 residues. Germline V CDR1 and CDR2: SGHNT, YENEEA. V was cut by 2 bases and J by 7 bases, with 9 bases left in between. The CDR3 protein is CASSLTGVNEQFF. In DNA, the CDR3 is TGTGCCAGCAGCTTAACGGGAGTTAATGAGCAGTTCTTC. Full variable domain (missing parts from reference TRBV11-3 and TRBJ2-1): EAGVVQSPRYKIIEKKQPVAFWCNPISGHNTLYWYLQNLGQGPELLIRYENEEAVDDSQLPKDRFSAERLKGVDSTLKIQPAELGDSAVYLCASSLTGVNEQFFGPGTRLTVL.

V usage is TRBV5-1 and J usage is TRBJ1-2, with TRBD1 matching 7 bases. The V gene's germline CDR1 is SGHRS and CDR2 YFSETQ. J was trimmed by 0 bases and V by 6 bases; bases with no gene match: 5. The CDR3 length is 14 residues. The CDR3 DNA follows: TGCGCCAGCACCCCGACAGGGACTAACTATGGCTACACCTTC. It translates to CASTPTGTNYGYTF.

The genes are TRBV2 and TRBJ2-1, with D unclear. From germline, CDR1 is SNHLY and CDR2 FYNNEI. The CDR3 sequence is 15 residues long. Trimming removed 4 bases at V and 10 bases at J, with 20 bases between. This chain's CDR3 is CASSAVSRSLGEQFF. In DNA, the CDR3 is TGTGCCAGCAGTGCCGTGTCCCGGAGTCTTGGCGAGCAGTTCTTC.

J is TRBJ1-2 and V is TRBV29-1; D might be TRBD1 (5 bases). The CDR3 extends over 14 amino acids. V was shortened by 2 bases and J by 2 bases, with 12 bases between the two germline ends. From germline, CDR1 is SQVTM and CDR2 ANQGSEA. The CDR3 loop reads CSVERGSVNYGYTF. CDR3 in DNA: TGCAGCGTTGAACGGGGCTCTGTAAACTATGGCTACACCTTC.